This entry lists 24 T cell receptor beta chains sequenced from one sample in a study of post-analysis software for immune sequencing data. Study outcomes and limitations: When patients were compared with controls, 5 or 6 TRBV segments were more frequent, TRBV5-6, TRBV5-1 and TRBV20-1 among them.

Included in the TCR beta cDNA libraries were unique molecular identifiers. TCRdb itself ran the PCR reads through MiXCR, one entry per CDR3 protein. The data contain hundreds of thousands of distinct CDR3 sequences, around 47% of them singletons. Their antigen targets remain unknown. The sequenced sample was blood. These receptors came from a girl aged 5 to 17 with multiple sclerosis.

CDR3 sequence: CASSLEGHLTYEEQYF. CDR3 coding DNA: TGCGCCAGCAGCTTGGAGGGACACCTCACCTACGAAGAGCAGTACTTC. J is TRBJ2-7 and V is TRBV5-1, with D possibly TRBD1 on 6 matching bases. Trimming removed 0 bases at V and 7 bases at J, with 20 bases between. CDR1 SGHRS and CDR2 YFSETQ come from the germline V gene. This CDR3 is built from 16 residues.

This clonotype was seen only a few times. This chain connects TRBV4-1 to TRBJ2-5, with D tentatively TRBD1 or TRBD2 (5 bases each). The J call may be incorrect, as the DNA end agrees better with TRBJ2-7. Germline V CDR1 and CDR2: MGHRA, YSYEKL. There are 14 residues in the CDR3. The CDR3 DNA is TGCGCCAGCAGCCTCCTGGACAAGGAGGTCGAGCAGTACTTC. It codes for CASSLLDKEVEQYF.

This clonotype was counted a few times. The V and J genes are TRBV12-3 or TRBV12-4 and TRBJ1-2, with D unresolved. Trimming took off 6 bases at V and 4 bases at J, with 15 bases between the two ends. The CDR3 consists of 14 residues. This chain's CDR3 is CASSPSHPPYGYTF. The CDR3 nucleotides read TGTGCCAGCAGCCCTTCACACCCTCCCTATGGCTACACCTTC.

CDR3 sequence (DNA): TGTGCCAGCAGCTTACTACAGGGCGAGGAGACCCAGTACTTC. Its protein is CASSLLQGEETQYF. The genes are TRBV7-8 and TRBJ2-5, with D perhaps TRBD1 (6 bases). The germline V gene encodes CDR1 SGHVS and CDR2 FQNEAQ. This CDR3 contains 14 residues. V was trimmed by 2 bases and J by 5 bases, leaving 12 bases between them.

DNA for the CDR3: TGCGCCAGCACTTCCCGGGAGGGGGGGCCGACAGATACGCAGTATTTT. Protein product: CASTSREGGPTDTQYF. The V call is TRBV5-1, the J call TRBJ2-3; 8 nucleotides agree with TRBD2. V trimming: 6 bases; J trimming: 3 bases; junction bases outside the gene matches: 12. CDR3 length equals 16 residues. Germline V gene sequence: CDR1 SGHRS, CDR2 YFSETQ.

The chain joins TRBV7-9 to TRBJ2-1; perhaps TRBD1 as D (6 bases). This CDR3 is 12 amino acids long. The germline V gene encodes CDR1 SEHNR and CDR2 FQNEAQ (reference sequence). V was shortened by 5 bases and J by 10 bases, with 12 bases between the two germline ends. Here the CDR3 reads CASSPAGVEQFF. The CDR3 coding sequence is TGTGCCAGCAGCCCGGCAGGGGTCGAGCAGTTCTTC.

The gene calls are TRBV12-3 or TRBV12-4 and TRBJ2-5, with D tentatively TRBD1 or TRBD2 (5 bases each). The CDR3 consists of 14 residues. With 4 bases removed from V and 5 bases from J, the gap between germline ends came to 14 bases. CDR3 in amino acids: CASSYRPGRETQYF. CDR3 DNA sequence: TGTGCCAGCAGTTACCGACCGGGACGGGAGACCCAGTACTTC.

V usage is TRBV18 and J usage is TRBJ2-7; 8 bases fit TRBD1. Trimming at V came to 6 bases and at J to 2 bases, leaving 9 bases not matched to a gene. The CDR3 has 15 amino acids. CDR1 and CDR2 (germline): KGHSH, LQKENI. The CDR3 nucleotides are TGTGCCAGCTCGGCCGGGACAGGACACACCTACGAGCAGTACTTC. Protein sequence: CASSAGTGHTYEQYF.

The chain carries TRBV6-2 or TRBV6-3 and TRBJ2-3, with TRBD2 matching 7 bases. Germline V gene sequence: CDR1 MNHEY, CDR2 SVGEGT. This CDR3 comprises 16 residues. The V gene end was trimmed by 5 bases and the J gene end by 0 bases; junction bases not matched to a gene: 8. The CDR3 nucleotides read TGTGCCAGCAGTCCTTCTTGGGGGGGGAGCACAGATACGCAGTATTTT. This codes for CASSPSWGGSTDTQYF.

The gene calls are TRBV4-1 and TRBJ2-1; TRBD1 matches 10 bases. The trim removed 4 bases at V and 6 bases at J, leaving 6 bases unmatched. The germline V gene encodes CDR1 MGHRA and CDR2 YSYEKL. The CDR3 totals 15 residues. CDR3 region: CASSPTGTGVNEQFF. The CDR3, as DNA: TGCGCCAGCAGCCCAACCGGGACAGGGGTCAATGAGCAGTTCTTC.

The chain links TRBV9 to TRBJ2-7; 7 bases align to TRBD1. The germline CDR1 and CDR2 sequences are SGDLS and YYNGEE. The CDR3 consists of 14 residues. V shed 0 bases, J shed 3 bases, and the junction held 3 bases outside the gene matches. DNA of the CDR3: TGTGCCAGCAGCGTAGACAGGGGAAACTACGAGCAGTACTTC. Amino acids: CASSVDRGNYEQYF. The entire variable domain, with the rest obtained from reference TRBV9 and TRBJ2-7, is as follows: DSGVTQTPKHLITATGQRVTLRCSPRSGDLSVYWYQQSLDQGLQFLIQYYNGEERAKGNILERFSAQQFPDLHSELNLSSLELGDSALYFCASSVDRGNYEQYFGPGTRLTVT.

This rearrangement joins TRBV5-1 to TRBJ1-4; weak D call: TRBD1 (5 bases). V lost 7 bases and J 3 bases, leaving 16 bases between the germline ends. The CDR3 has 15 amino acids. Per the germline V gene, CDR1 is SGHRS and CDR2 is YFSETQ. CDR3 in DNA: TGCGCCAGCGTTGAGGGGACCTTAGCTAATGAAAAACTGTTTTTT. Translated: CASVEGTLANEKLFF. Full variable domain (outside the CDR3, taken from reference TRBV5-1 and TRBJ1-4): KAGVTQTPRYLIKTRGQQVTLSCSPISGHRSVSWYQQTPGQGLQFLFEYFSETQRNKGNFPGRFSGRQFSNSRSEMNVSTLELGDSALYLCASVEGTLANEKLFFGSGTQLSVL.

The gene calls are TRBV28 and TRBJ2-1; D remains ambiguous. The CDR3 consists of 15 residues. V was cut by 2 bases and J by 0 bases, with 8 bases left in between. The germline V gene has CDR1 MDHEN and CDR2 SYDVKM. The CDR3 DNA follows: TGTGCCAGCAGTTTAAAGGTTATCTCCTACAATGAGCAGTTCTTC. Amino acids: CASSLKVISYNEQFF.

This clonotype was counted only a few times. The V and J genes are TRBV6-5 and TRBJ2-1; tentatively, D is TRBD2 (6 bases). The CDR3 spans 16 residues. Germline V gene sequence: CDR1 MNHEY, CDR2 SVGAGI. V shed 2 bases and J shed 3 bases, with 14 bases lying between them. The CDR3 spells CASSYGVWEDYNEQFF. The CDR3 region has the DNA TGTGCCAGCAGTTACGGGGTATGGGAGGACTACAATGAGCAGTTCTTC.

The DNA for the CDR3 is TGTGCCAGCAGACAGGGATATACCGGGGAGCTGTTTTTT. Translated: CASRQGYTGELFF. The chain has TRBV12-3 or TRBV12-4 and TRBJ2-2; possibly TRBD1 for D (6 bases). Trimming took off 6 bases at V and 5 bases at J, with 10 bases between the two ends. There are 13 residues in the CDR3.

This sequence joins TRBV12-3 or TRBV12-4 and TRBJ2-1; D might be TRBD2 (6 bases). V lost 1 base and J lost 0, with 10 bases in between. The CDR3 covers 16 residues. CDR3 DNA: TGTGCCAGCAGTTTAGAGGCGGGATACTCCTACAATGAGCAGTTCTTC. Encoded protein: CASSLEAGYSYNEQFF.

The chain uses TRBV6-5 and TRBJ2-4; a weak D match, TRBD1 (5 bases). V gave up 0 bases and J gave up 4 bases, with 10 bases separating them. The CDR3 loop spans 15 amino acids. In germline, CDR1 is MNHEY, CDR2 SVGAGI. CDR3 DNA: TGTGCCAGCAGTTACTCGGCAGGGTTAAAAAACATTCAGTACTTC. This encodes CASSYSAGLKNIQYF.

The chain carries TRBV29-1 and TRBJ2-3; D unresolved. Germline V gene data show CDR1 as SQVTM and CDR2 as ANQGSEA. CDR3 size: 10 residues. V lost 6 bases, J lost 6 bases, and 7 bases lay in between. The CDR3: CSVAWDTQYF. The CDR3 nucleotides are TGCAGCGTAGCTTGGGATACGCAGTATTTT.

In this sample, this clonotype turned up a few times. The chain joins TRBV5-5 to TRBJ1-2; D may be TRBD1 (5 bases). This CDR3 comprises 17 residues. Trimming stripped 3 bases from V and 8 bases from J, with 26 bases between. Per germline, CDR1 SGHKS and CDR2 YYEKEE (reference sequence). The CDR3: CASSWTGGLGDRAGYTF. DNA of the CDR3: TGTGCCAGCAGCTGGACGGGGGGACTCGGAGATCGGGCGGGCTACACCTTC.

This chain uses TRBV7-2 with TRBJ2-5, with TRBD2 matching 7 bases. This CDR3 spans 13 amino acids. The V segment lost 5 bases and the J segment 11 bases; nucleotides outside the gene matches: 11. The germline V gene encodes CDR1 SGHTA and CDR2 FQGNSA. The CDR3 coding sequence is TGTGCCAGCAGCCCTGACTCGGCGGGGGAGCAGTACTTC. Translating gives CASSPDSAGEQYF.

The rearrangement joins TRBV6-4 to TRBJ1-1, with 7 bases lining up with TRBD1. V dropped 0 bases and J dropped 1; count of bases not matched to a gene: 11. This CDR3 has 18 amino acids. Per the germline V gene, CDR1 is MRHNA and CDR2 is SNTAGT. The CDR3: CASSDSGTGVLGNTEAFF. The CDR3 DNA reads TGTGCCAGCAGTGACTCGGGAACAGGGGTCTTGGGGAACACTGAAGCTTTCTTT.

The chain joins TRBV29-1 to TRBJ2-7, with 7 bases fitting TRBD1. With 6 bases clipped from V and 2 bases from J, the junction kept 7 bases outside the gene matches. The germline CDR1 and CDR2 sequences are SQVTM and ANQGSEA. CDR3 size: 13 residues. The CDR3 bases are TGCAGCGTGAGACAGGGAGCGGCCTACGAGCAGTACTTC. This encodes CSVRQGAAYEQYF.

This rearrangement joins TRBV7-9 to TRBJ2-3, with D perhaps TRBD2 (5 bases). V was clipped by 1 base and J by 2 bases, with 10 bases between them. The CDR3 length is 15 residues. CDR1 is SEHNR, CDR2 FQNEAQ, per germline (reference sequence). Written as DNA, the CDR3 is TGTGCCAGCAGCTTAGATCAGCGGCCCACAGATACGCAGTATTTT. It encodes CASSLDQRPTDTQYF.

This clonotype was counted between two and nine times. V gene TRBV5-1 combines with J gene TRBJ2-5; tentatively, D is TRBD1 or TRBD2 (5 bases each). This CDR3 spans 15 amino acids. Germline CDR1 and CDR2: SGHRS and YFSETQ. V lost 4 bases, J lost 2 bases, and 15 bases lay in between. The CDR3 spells CASSRHGGVQETQYF. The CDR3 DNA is TGCGCCAGCAGCCGGCATGGGGGAGTTCAAGAGACCCAGTACTTC.